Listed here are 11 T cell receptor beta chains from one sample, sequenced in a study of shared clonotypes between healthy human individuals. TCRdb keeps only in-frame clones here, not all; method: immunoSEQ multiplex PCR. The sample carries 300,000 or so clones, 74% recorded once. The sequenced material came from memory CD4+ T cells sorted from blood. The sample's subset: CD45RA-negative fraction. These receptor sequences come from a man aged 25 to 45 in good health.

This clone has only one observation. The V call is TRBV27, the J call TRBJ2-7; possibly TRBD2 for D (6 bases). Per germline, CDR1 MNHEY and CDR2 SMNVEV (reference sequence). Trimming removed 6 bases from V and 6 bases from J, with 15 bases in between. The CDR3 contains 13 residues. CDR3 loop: CASRGRMEGEQYF. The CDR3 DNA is TGTGCCAGCAGGGGGAGGATGGAGGGCGAGCAGTACTTC.

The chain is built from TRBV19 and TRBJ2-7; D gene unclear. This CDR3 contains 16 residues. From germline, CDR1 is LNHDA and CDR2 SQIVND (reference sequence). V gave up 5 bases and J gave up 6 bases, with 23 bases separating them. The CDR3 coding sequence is TGTGCCAGTAGTCCTTATACCCGGACCAGGCCTCTCGAGCAGTACTTC. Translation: CASSPYTRTRPLEQYF.

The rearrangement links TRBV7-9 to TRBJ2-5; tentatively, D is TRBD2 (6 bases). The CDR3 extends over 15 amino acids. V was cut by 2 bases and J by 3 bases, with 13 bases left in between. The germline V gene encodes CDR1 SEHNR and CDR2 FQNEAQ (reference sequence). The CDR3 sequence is CASSLSRLVEETQYF. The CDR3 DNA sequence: TGTGCCAGCAGCTTATCTCGACTAGTTGAAGAGACCCAGTACTTC. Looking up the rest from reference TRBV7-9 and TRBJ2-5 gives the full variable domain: DTGVSQNPRHKITKRGQNVTFRCDPISEHNRLYWYRQTLGQGPEFLTYFQNEAQLEKSRLLSDRFSAERPKGSFSTLEIQRTEQGDSAMYLCASSLSRLVEETQYFGPGTRLLVL.

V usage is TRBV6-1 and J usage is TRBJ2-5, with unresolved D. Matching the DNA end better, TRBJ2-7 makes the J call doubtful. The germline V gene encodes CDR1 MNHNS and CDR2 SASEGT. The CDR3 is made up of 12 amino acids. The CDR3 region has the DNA TGTGCCAGCAGTGAATATAGGTACGAGCAGTACTTC. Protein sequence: CASSEYRYEQYF.

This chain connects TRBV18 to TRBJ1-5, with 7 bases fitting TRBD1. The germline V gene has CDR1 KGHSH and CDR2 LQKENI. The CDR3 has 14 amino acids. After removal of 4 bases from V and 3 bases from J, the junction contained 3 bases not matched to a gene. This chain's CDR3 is CASSQGANNQPQHF. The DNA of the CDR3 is TGTGCCAGCTCACAGGGGGCAAACAATCAGCCCCAGCATTTT.

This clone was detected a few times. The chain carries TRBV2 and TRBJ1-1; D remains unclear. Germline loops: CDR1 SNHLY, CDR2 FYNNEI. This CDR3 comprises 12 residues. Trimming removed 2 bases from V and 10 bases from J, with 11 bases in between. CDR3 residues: CASSERGRGAFF. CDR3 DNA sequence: TGTGCCAGCAGTGAAAGAGGCAGAGGAGCTTTCTTT.

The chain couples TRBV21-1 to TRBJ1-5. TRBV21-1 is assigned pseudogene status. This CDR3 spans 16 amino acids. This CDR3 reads CASSARRRYSNQPQHF. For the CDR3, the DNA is TGTGCCAGCAGCGCTCGACGGAGATATAGCAATCAGCCCCAGCATTTT.

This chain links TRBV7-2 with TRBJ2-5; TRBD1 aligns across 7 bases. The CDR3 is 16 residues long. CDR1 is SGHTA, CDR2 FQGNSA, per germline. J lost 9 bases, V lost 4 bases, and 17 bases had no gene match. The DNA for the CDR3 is TGTGCCAGCAGCTCGACAGGGACCGGACTCAGAGGGCCCCAGTACTTC. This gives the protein CASSSTGTGLRGPQYF.

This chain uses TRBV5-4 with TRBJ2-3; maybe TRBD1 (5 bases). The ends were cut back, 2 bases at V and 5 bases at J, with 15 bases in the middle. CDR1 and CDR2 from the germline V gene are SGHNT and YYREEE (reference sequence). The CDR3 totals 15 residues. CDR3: CASSLGVNLVDTQYF. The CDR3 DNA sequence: TGTGCCAGCAGCTTAGGGGTCAACCTAGTAGATACGCAGTATTTT.

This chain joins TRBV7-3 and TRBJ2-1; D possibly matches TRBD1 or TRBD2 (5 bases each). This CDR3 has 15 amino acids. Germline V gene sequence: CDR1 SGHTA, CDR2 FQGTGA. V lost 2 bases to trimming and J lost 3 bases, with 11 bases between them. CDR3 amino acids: CASSLGAGLYNEQFF. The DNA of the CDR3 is TGTGCCAGCAGCTTAGGGGCGGGCCTCTACAATGAGCAGTTCTTC.

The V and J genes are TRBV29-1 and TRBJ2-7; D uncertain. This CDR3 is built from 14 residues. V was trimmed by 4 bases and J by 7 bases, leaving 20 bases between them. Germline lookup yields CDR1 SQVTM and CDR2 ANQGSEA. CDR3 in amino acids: CSVGERSPLREQYF. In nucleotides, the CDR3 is TGCAGCGTTGGCGAAAGAAGCCCGCTACGAGAGCAGTACTTC.